These T cell receptor beta chains were read from a single sample in a study of human T cells and chemical hapten exposure. In TCRdb, the RACE reads were re-called with MiXCR into one record per CDR3 protein. Of 50,000 or so distinct CDR3 sequences detected, 9.3% appear once; the ten largest clones hold approximately 4.5%. Sample: whole blood, taken in connection with sensitization to the hapten diphenylcyclopropenone (DPC). The receptors come from a woman in her forties or fifties with alopecia areata. Some clones in this sample may be carry-over from other donors' samples. The CDR3 runs from the conserved cysteine through the conserved F or W. D genes are given only for firm matches. Clone size appears in some rows only: once, few, many, or a class for an expanded clone.

size: many; J: TRBJ1-2; V: TRBV27; D: TRBD1; DNA: TGTGCCAGCAGTGGCACCGGGACAGGGGGCCACTATGGCTACACCTTC; CDR3: CASSGTGTGGHYGYTF
size: .; J: TRBJ1-5; V: TRBV4-1; D: TRBD1; DNA: TGCGCCAGCAGCCAGACAGGGACGAACAATCAGCCCCAGCATTTT; CDR3: CASSQTGTNNQPQHF
size: .; J: TRBJ1-4; V: TRBV6-1; D: .; DNA: TGTGCCAGCAGTGAAGCGCCGGGGAATGAAAAACTGTTTTTT; CDR3: CASSEAPGNEKLFF
size: .; J: TRBJ2-7; V: TRBV27; D: .; DNA: TGTGCCAGCACGTCCAGAGAGACCGCGGTTGAGTACTTC; CDR3: CASTSRETAVEYF
size: few; J: TRBJ2-2; V: TRBV19; D: TRBD1; DNA: TGTGCCAGTAGTAAAACCGGGACAGGTGCCACCGGGGAGCTGTTTTTT; CDR3: CASSKTGTGATGELFF
size: few; J: TRBJ1-5; V: TRBV28; D: .; DNA: TGTGCCAGCACCCTATCGTATAGCAATCAGCCCCAGCATTTT; CDR3: CASTLSYSNQPQHF
size: many; J: TRBJ2-1; V: TRBV20-1; D: .; DNA: TGCAGTGCTAGAACCGGGCGTACCTACAATGAGCAGTTCTTC; CDR3: CSARTGRTYNEQFF
size: few; J: TRBJ1-2; V: TRBV7-9; D: .; DNA: TGTGCCAGCAGCACCAGGGACGGCTACTATGGCTACACCTTC; CDR3: CASSTRDGYYGYTF
size: many; J: TRBJ1-1; V: TRBV6-1; D: .; DNA: TGTGCCAGCATCCAGGAGGGGCAGGTGAACACTGAAGCTTTCTTT; CDR3: CASIQEGQVNTEAFF
size: many; J: TRBJ2-5; V: TRBV6-1; D: TRBD2; DNA: TGTGCCACCACCCGGACTAGCGGCTATCAAGAGACCCAGTACTTC; CDR3: CATTRTSGYQETQYF
size: many; J: TRBJ2-5; V: TRBV7-9; D: .; DNA: TGTGCCAGCACCCCTGCGGTAGCGACAGAGACCCAGTACTTC; CDR3: CASTPAVATETQYF
size: many; J: TRBJ2-1; V: TRBV2; D: .; DNA: TGTGCCAGCAGTGATTGGGGGAGCTCCTACAATGAGCAGTTCTTC; CDR3: CASSDWGSSYNEQFF
size: few; J: TRBJ2-1; V: TRBV27; D: TRBD2; DNA: TGTGCCAGCAGTTTATATGGGGAGGGGTATAGGAATGAGCAGTTCTTC; CDR3: CASSLYGEGYRNEQFF
size: few; J: TRBJ2-3; V: TRBV7-2; D: .; DNA: TGTGCCAGCAGCTTATGGGGCACAGATACGCAGTATTTT; CDR3: CASSLWGTDTQYF
size: .; J: TRBJ1-2; V: TRBV15; D: .; DNA: TGTGCCACCAGCAGAGATATCGCCGGCTACACCTTC; CDR3: CATSRDIAGYTF
size: few; J: TRBJ2-1; V: TRBV29-1; D: TRBD2; DNA: TGCAGCGTTGGACTAGCGGGAGTTGCCGTCTCCTACAATGAGCAGTTCTTC; CDR3: CSVGLAGVAVSYNEQFF
size: .; J: TRBJ2-7; V: TRBV28; D: .; DNA: TGTGCCAGCAGAGTGGATATTGGGGGTGAGCAGTACTTC; CDR3: CASRVDIGGEQYF
size: .; J: TRBJ2-5; V: TRBV28; D: .; DNA: TGTGCCAGCAGTTCAAGGCGGTGGGGGGCCCAGTACTTC; CDR3: CASSSRRWGAQYF
size: many; J: TRBJ1-1; V: TRBV14; D: TRBD1; DNA: TGTGCCAGCAGGAAGGGACAGGGAATGAACACTGAAGCTTTCTTT; CDR3: CASRKGQGMNTEAFF
size: .; J: TRBJ1-6; V: TRBV6-5; D: .; DNA: TGCTCCAGCGGTGCGGGTCCGAATTCACCCCTCCACTTT; CDR3: CSSGAGPNSPLHF